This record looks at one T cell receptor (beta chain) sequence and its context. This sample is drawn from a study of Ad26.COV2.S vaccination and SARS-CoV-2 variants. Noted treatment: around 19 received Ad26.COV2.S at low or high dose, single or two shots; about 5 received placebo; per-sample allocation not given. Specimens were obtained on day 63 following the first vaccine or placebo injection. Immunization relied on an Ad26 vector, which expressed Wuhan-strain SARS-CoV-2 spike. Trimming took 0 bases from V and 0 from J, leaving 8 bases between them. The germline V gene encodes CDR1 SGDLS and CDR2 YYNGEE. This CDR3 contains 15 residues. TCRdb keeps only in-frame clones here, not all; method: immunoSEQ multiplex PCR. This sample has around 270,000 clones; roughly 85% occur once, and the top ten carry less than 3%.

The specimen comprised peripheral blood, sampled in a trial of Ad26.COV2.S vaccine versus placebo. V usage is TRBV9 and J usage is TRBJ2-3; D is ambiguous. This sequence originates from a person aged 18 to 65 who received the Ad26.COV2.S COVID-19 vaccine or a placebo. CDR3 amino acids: CASSVVGTSTDTQYF. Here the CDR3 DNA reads TGTGCCAGCAGCGTAGTGGGAACTAGCACAGATACGCAGTATTTT. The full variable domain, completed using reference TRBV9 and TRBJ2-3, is DSGVTQTPKHLITATGQRVTLRCSPRSGDLSVYWYQQSLDQGLQFLIQYYNGEERAKGNILERFSAQQFPDLHSELNLSSLELGDSALYFCASSVVGTSTDTQYFGPGTRLTVL.